This TCR beta chain comes out of a study of CD8 T cells in ankylosing spondylitis. Findings of the study overall: Disease-linked clones were reportedly significantly enriched in matched ankylosing spondylitis synovial fluid. Clones linked to disease, bearing a CD8+ phenotype, were relatively rare in peripheral blood. Characteristic of ankylosing spondylitis blood, it appeared, was a TCR beta motif comprising roughly 8 highly homologous variants.

The CDR3 sequence is 14 residues long. V was shortened by 3 bases and J by 4 bases, with 13 bases between the two germline ends. Per the germline V gene, CDR1 is SGHNT and CDR2 is YYREEE (reference sequence). This clonotype was observed a handful of times. What it binds is unknown. Libraries for TCR beta were made by quantitative 5'-RACE with molecular barcodes. TCRdb re-derived calls from the 5' RACE reads in MiXCR, one entry per CDR3 protein. This sample yields a few hundred thousand distinct CDR3 sequences, of which 20% to 25% are seen a single time; about 17% belongs to the top ten. The V gene is TRBV5-4, the J gene TRBJ1-1; tentatively, D is TRBD1 (6 bases). The sequencing sample was made of blood, either unsorted or a sorted T cell fraction (not recorded which). The sequence was collected from a male donor with ankylosing spondylitis. CDR3 sequence (DNA): TGTGCCAGCAGCTCCTCGTTCAGGGGCACTGAAGCTTTCTTT. Translation gives CASSSSFRGTEAFF.